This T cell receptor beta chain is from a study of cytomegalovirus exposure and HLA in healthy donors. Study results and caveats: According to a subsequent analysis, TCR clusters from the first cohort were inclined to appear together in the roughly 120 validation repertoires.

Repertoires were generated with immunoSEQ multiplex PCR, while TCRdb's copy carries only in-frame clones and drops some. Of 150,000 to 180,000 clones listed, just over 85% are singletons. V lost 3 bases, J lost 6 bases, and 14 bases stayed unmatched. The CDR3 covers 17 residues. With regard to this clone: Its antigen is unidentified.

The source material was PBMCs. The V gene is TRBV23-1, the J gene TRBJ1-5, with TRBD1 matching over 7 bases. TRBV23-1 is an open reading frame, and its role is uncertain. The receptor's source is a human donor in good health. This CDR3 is CASSHRDDRAIGQPQHF. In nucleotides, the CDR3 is TGCGCCAGCAGTCACCGCGACGACAGGGCCATAGGTCAGCCCCAGCATTTT.